These T cell receptor beta chains were read from a single sample in a study of blood T cells in healthy people across ages. Via MiXCR, TCRdb re-called the 5' RACE reads, giving one row per CDR3 protein. The sample includes 1.5 million or so distinct CDR3 sequences, roughly 43% of them seen just once. Material: blood. Source of these receptors: a woman younger than 30 in good health. Each CDR3 is given with its conserved first and last residue. D genes are given only for firm matches. Size is omitted from some rows. Given values are once, few, many or a class for expanded clones.

CDR3nt	CDR3aa	v_gene	j_gene	d_gene	abundance
TGTGCCAGCAGTTACTGGGGACAGCCCATGAACACTGAAGCTTTCTTT	CASSYWGQPMNTEAFF	TRBV6-2/TRBV6-3	TRBJ1-1	TRBD1	.
TGTGCCAGCAGCTTACGGCGGGGGAGTGGGACCCAGTACTTC	CASSLRRGSGTQYF	TRBV7-2	TRBJ2-5	TRBD2	once
TGTGCCAGCAGGGACGGACAGGGGGGGTACACTGAAGCTTTCTTT	CASRDGQGGYTEAFF	TRBV27	TRBJ1-1	TRBD1	.
TGTGCCAGCACAGGTTGGCAGTACCAAGAGACCCAGTACTTC	CASTGWQYQETQYF	TRBV12-3/TRBV12-4	TRBJ2-5	.	.
TGTGCCAGCAGCTTAGGACGTAGGCTAGCGGTTATAACCAAAAACATTCAGTACTTC	CASSLGRRLAVITKNIQYF	TRBV7-2	TRBJ2-4	TRBD2	few
TGCAGCGTCGATTACGCTAGCGGGAGCACAGATACGCAGTATTTT	CSVDYASGSTDTQYF	TRBV29-1	TRBJ2-3	TRBD2	few
TGTGCCAGCAGCCGGGACAGGTATCTACCCCTCCACTTT	CASSRDRYLPLHF	TRBV3-1	TRBJ1-6	TRBD1	.
TGCAGTGCTAGATCAGGGGAATCCTACGAGCAGTACTTC	CSARSGESYEQYF	TRBV20-1	TRBJ2-7	.	.
TGCAGTGCCGGGGGAGGGGGCACTGAAGCTTTCTTT	CSAGGGGTEAFF	TRBV20-1	TRBJ1-1	.	.
TGTGCCAGCAGTGTATACAGCCAAGAGACCCAGTACTTC	CASSVYSQETQYF	TRBV2	TRBJ2-5	.	few
TGCAGTGCTCCAGCTAGCGGGAAGGGTACGCAGTATTTT	CSAPASGKGTQYF	TRBV20-1	TRBJ2-3	TRBD2	.
TGTGCCAGCAGCCAAGGGTCGGCACCAACTAATGAAAAACTGTTTTTT	CASSQGSAPTNEKLFF	TRBV4-2	TRBJ1-4	.	.
TGTGCCAGCAGTGAACTAGGACAGAGTCATCAAGAGACCCAGTACTTC	CASSELGQSHQETQYF	TRBV2	TRBJ2-5	.	.
TGTGCCAGCAGGACCTTTGGGGAGGATGGCTACACCTTC	CASRTFGEDGYTF	TRBV3-1	TRBJ1-2	.	.
TGTGCCAGCAGCCGGGGGAACAGCGTTTCACCCCTCCACTTT	CASSRGNSVSPLHF	TRBV12-3/TRBV12-4	TRBJ1-6	.	.
TGCAGCGTTGGGAACCCATCCTACGAGCAGTACTTC	CSVGNPSYEQYF	TRBV29-1	TRBJ2-7	.	many
TGCAGCGTTATAGGACAGGGCTCCTACAATGAGCAGTTCTTC	CSVIGQGSYNEQFF	TRBV29-1	TRBJ2-1	TRBD1	once
TGCAGCGTTGCATACCTGGGGGGGGACACTGAAGCTTTCTTT	CSVAYLGGDTEAFF	TRBV29-1	TRBJ1-1	.	.
TGCAGCGTTATCCCCGACAATGAGCAGTTCTTC	CSVIPDNEQFF	TRBV29-1	TRBJ2-1	.	.
TGTGCCAGCAGCGGAATGGGACAGGGGGTCTACTATGGCTACACCTTC	CASSGMGQGVYYGYTF	TRBV9	TRBJ1-2	TRBD1	.
TGTGCCAGCAGTTTTGCCGGGGCGCTTAAGACCCAGTACTTC	CASSFAGALKTQYF	TRBV27	TRBJ2-5	.	.
TGCAGTGAGGCCTCCGGGGGGAATGAGCGGTACTTC	CSEASGGNERYF	TRBV20-1	TRBJ2-5	TRBD2	.
TGCAGTGCTAGAGATCCCGGAACGGCTAGGTCACCCCTCCACTTT	CSARDPGTARSPLHF	TRBV20-1	TRBJ1-6	.	.
TGCGCCAGCAGCGCCCTCCCCAACAATGAGCAGTTCTTC	CASSALPNNEQFF	TRBV4-1	TRBJ2-1	.	many
TGTGCCAGCAGTCTAGACAGGGGGGACACTGAAGCTTTCTTT	CASSLDRGDTEAFF	TRBV6-5	TRBJ1-1	TRBD1	.
TGCAGCGTTGGGACTAGCGGGAGAAAAAGGGGAGATACGCAGTATTTT	CSVGTSGRKRGDTQYF	TRBV29-1	TRBJ2-3	TRBD2	few
TGTGCCAGCAGCTTAGCGGACGGCTGGGATACGCAGTATTTT	CASSLADGWDTQYF	TRBV7-3	TRBJ2-3	.	few
TGTGCCAGCAGCCAAGTGGGTGGCTACACCTTC	CASSQVGGYTF	TRBV4-2	TRBJ1-2	.	.
TGCAGTGCTCCGCGGACTAGCGGGGGTTCCTACAATGAGCAGTTCTTC	CSAPRTSGGSYNEQFF	TRBV20-1	TRBJ2-1	TRBD2	.
TGTGCCAGCAGCTTAATGGGGGGCGGACGAATTCTGAATGAGCAGTTCTTC	CASSLMGGGRILNEQFF	TRBV7-3	TRBJ2-1	.	few
TGTGCCAGCAGCCCCCCCGGCGTAGCGGGGTACAATGAGCAGTTCTTC	CASSPPGVAGYNEQFF	TRBV3-1	TRBJ2-1	TRBD2	few
TGTGCCAGCAGCTTAGGGAATGCGGGGGTCACAGATACGCAGTATTTT	CASSLGNAGVTDTQYF	TRBV7-2	TRBJ2-3	TRBD2	.
TGCAGTGCTAGGGTTACTAGCGGGGGGATAAATACGCAGTATTTT	CSARVTSGGINTQYF	TRBV20-1	TRBJ2-3	TRBD2	.
TGCAGTGCTAGAGATCCCCTACAGGACTACCCAAGGGCTTTCTTT	CSARDPLQDYPRAFF	TRBV20-1	TRBJ1-1	.	.
TGCAGTGCTAGTCACACGACAGGCCTCTATAGCAATCAGCCCCAGCATTTT	CSASHTTGLYSNQPQHF	TRBV20-1	TRBJ1-5	.	.
TGTGCCAGCAAAGAAAGGAGAGCGGGGGGCCAAGAGACCCAGTACTTC	CASKERRAGGQETQYF	TRBV7-8	TRBJ2-5	TRBD2	.
TGCAGTGCTAGAGGGACAGCGTACGAGCAGTACTTC	CSARGTAYEQYF	TRBV20-1	TRBJ2-7	.	many
TGTGCCAGCAGCCGGACAGTCGGAGAGACCCAGTACTTC	CASSRTVGETQYF	TRBV6-5	TRBJ2-5	.	many
TGTGCCATCAGTGAGCCTCCCCAGGGAGAGACCCAGTACTTC	CAISEPPQGETQYF	TRBV10-3	TRBJ2-5	.	few
TGCGCCAGCAGCCGACTGACAGGGGCAACCTACGAGCAGTTCTTC	CASSRLTGATYEQFF	TRBV4-1	TRBJ2-1	TRBD1	.
TGTGCCAGCAGACAACTAGAGGTAGCGGGCACAGATACGCAGTATTTT	CASRQLEVAGTDTQYF	TRBV12-3/TRBV12-4	TRBJ2-3	.	.
TGCAGTGCTAGAGATTCAGGGATGGTGAACACTGAAGCTTTCTTT	CSARDSGMVNTEAFF	TRBV20-1	TRBJ1-1	.	.
TGTGCCACCAGCAAGGTGAAGGGTCCGATCACAGATACGCAGTATTTT	CATSKVKGPITDTQYF	TRBV15	TRBJ2-3	.	.
TGTGCCAGCAGCGCCTCGACAGGGGTCGGCACAGATACGCAGTATTTT	CASSASTGVGTDTQYF	TRBV7-2	TRBJ2-3	TRBD1	few
TGTGCCAGTCTAGCGGGGGGGAGGAATGAGCAGTTCTTC	CASLAGGRNEQFF	TRBV2	TRBJ2-1	TRBD2	.
TGTGCCAGCAGCCCGGGACCAGCGGCCGGGTCCTACGAGCAGTACTTC	CASSPGPAAGSYEQYF	TRBV28	TRBJ2-7	.	.
TGTGCCAGCAGCTTCGGCGGACTAGCGGGGCACAATGAGCAGTTCTTC	CASSFGGLAGHNEQFF	TRBV5-5	TRBJ2-1	TRBD2	.
TGCGCCAGCAGCTCCCGGGTGGGTAGCGGGGGATACAATGAGCAGTTCTTC	CASSSRVGSGGYNEQFF	TRBV5-1	TRBJ2-1	TRBD2	.
TGTGCCATCAGTGCGAAGGGACCTAATGAAAAACTGTTTTTT	CAISAKGPNEKLFF	TRBV10-3	TRBJ1-4	.	few
TGCAGTCCCCGGGACAGGGTGGTAGTTGAGCAGTTCTTC	CSPRDRVVVEQFF	TRBV20-1	TRBJ2-1	TRBD1	.
TGTGCCAGCAGTTTAACCCCTCAAGAACGGGAGATGTTTTTT	CASSLTPQEREMFF	TRBV7-3	TRBJ2-2	.	.